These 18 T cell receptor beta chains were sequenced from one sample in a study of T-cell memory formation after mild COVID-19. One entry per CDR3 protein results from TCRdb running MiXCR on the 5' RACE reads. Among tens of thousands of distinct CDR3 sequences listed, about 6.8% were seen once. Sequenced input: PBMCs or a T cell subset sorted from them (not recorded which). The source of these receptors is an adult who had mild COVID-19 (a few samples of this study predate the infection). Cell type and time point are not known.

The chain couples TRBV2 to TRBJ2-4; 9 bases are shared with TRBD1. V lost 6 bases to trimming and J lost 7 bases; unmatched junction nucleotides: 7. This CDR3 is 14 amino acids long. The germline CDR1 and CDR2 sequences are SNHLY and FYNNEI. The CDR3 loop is CASSDGTGRNIQYF. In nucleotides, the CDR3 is TGTGCCAGCAGCGACGGGACAGGGAGGAACATTCAGTACTTC.

The CDR3 DNA sequence: TGTGCCAGCAGCGCGGATCCGGGACTAGCGGGCAATGAGCAGTTCTTC. Residues: CASSADPGLAGNEQFF. The chain carries TRBV5-6 and TRBJ2-1; 12 nucleotides line up with TRBD2. This CDR3 has 16 residues. After removal of 4 bases from V and 6 bases from J, the junction contained 8 bases not matched to a gene. Looked up from germline, CDR1 is SGHDT and CDR2 is YYEEEE. Full variable domain (missing parts from reference TRBV5-6 and TRBJ2-1): DAGVTQSPTHLIKTRGQQVTLRCSPKSGHDTVSWYQQALGQGPQFIFQYYEEEERQRGNFPDRFSGHQFPNYSSELNVNALLLGDSALYLCASSADPGLAGNEQFFGPGTRLTVL.

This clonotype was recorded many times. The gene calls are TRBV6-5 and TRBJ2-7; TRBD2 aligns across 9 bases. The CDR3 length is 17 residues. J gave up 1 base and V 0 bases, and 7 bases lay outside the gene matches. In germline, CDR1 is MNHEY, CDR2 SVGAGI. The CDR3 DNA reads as TGTGCCAGCAGTTACTCGGGACTAGCAGGGGAATCCTACGAGCAGTACTTC. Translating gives CASSYSGLAGESYEQYF.

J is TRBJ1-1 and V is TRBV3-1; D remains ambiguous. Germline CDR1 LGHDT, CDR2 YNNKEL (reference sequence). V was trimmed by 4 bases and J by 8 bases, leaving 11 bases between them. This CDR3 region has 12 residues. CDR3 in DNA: TGTGCCAGCAGCCGAGATACGACAGAAGCTTTCTTT. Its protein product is CASSRDTTEAFF. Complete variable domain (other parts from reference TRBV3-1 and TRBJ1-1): DTAVSQTPKYLVTQMGNDKSIKCEQNLGHDTMYWYKQDSKKFLKIMFSYNNKELIINETVPNRFSPKSPDKAHLNLHINSLELGDSAVYFCASSRDTTEAFFGQGTRLTVV.

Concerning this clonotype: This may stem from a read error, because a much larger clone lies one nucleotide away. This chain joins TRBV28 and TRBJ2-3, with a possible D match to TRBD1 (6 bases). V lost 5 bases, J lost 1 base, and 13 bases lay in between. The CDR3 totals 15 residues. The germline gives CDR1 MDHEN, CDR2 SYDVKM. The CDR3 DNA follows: TGTGCCAGCAGTCCAGGGGTAGGGGGCACAGATACGCAGTATTTT. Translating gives CASSPGVGGTDTQYF. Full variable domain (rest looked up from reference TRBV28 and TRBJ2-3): DVKVTQSSRYLVKRTGEKVFLECVQDMDHENMFWYRQDPGLGLRLIYFSYDVKMKEKGDIPEGYSVSREKKERFSLILESASTNQTSMYLCASSPGVGGTDTQYFGPGTRLTVL.

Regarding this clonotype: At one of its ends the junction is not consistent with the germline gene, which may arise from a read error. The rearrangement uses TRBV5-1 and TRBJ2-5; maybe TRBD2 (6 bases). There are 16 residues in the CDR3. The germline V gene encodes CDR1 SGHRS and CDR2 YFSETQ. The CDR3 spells CASSLVGLGFQESQYF. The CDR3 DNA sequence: TGCGCCAGCAGCTTGGTGGGACTTGGGTTCCAAGAGAGCCAGTACTTC.

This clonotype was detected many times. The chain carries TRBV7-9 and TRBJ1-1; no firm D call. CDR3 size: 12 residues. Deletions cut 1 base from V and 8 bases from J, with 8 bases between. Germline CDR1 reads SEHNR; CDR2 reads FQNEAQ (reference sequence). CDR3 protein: CASSLVPNEAFF. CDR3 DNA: TGTGCCAGCAGCTTAGTACCAAACGAAGCTTTCTTT.

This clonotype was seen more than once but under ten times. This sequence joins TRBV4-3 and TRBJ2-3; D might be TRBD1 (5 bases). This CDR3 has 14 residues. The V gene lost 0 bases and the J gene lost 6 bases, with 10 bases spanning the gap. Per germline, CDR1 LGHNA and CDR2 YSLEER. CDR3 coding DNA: TGCGCCAGCAGCCAAGAAGGGGTTCTGGATACGCAGTATTTT. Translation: CASSQEGVLDTQYF.

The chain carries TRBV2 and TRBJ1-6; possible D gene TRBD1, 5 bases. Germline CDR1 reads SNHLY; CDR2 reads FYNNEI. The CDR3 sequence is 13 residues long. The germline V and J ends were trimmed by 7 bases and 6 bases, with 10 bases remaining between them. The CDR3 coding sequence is TGTGCCAGCATCTGGGGGGGTAATTCACCCCTCCACTTT. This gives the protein CASIWGGNSPLHF.

CDR3 in DNA: TGTGCCAGCAGCCCTTGGAGGGCGAATTCTCGGGGGGCGACCTACGAGCAGTACTTC. Protein: CASSPWRANSRGATYEQYF. The chain has TRBV3-1 and TRBJ2-7, with D perhaps matching TRBD2 (7 bases). V shed 4 bases and J shed 2 bases, with 27 bases lying between them. The germline V gene has CDR1 LGHDT and CDR2 YNNKEL (reference sequence). The CDR3 contains 19 residues.

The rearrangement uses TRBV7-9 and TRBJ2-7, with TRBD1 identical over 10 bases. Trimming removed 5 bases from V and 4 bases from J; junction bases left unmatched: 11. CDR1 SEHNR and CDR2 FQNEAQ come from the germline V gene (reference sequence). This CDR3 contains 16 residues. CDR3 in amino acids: CASSLPGQGISYEQYF. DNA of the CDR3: TGTGCCAGCAGCCTCCCGGGACAGGGGATCAGTTACGAGCAGTACTTC. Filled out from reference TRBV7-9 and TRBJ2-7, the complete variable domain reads DTGVSQNPRHKITKRGQNVTFRCDPISEHNRLYWYRQTLGQGPEFLTYFQNEAQLEKSRLLSDRFSAERPKGSFSTLEIQRTEQGDSAMYLCASSLPGQGISYEQYFGPGTRLTVT.

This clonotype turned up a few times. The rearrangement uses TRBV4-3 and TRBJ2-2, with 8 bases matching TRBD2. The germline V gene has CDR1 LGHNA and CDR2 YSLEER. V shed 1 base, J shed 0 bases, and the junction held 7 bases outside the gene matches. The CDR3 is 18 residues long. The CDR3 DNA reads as TGCGCCAGCAGCCAAGGTTCCAGCGGGAGAGCGAACACCGGGGAGCTGTTTTTT. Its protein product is CASSQGSSGRANTGELFF.

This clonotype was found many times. CDR3 sequence (DNA): TGCGCCAGCAGCTGGGGGGACAGGGGGAACCAAGAGACCCAGTACTTC. This encodes CASSWGDRGNQETQYF. This sequence joins TRBV5-1 and TRBJ2-5; TRBD1 matches 11 bases. The V segment lost 3 bases and the J segment 0 bases; nucleotides outside the gene matches: 4. The CDR3 has 16 amino acids. CDR1 SGHRS and CDR2 YFSETQ come from the germline V gene.

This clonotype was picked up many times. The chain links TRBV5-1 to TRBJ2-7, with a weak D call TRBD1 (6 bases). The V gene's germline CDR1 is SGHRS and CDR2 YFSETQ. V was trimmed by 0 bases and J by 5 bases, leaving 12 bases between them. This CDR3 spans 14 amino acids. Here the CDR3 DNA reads TGCGCCAGCAGCTTGGGGCAGGGACACGACGAGCAGTACTTC. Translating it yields CASSLGQGHDEQYF.

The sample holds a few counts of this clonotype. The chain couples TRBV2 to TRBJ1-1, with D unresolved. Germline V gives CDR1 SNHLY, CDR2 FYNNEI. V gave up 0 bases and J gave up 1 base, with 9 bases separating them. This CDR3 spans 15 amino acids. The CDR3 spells CASSEAPRGNTEAFF. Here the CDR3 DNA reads TGTGCCAGCAGTGAAGCGCCCAGAGGGAACACTGAAGCTTTCTTT.

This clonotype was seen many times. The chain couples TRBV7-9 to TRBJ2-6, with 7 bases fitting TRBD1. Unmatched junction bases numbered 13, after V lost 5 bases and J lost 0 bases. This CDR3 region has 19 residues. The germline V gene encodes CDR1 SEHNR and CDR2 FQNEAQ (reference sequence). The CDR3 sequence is CASSGGHRQGLSGANVLTF. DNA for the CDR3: TGTGCCAGCAGCGGGGGCCATCGACAGGGCCTCTCTGGGGCCAACGTCCTGACTTTC.

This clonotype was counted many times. CDR3 protein: CASSGKTGTSGGASTDTQYF. The DNA of the CDR3 is TGTGCCAGCAGTGGAAAGACCGGGACTAGCGGGGGGGCGAGCACAGATACGCAGTATTTT. The V gene is TRBV25-1, the J gene TRBJ2-3; TRBD2 matches 16 bases. With 4 bases clipped from V and 0 bases from J, the junction kept 10 bases outside the gene matches. The CDR3 runs 20 residues. Germline loops: CDR1 MGHDK, CDR2 SYGVNS. The variable domain in full, completed from reference TRBV25-1 and TRBJ2-3, reads EADIYQTPRYLVIGTGKKITLECSQTMGHDKMYWYQQDPGMELHLIHYSYGVNSTEKGDLSSESTVSRIRTEHFPLTLESARPSHTSQYLCASSGKTGTSGGASTDTQYFGPGTRLTVL.

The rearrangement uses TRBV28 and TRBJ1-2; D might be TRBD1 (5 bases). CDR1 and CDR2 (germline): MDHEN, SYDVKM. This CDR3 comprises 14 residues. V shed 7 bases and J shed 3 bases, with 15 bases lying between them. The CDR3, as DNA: TGTGCCAGCACCTTGGGGACGGATTACTATGGCTACACCTTC. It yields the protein CASTLGTDYYGYTF.